This passage covers 20 T cell receptor beta chains from one sample sequenced in a study of CD8 T cells in Susac syndrome. With random hexamers, roughly 0.45 to 1 ug RNA was reverse transcribed. TCRdb itself ran the immunoSEQ multiplex PCR reads through MiXCR, one entry per CDR3 protein. Counted here are 150,000 to 200,000 distinct CDR3 sequences, under 95% occurring once; the ten biggest clones make up 0.065% to 0.085%. Sequenced sample: CD4+ T cells from PBMCs. These receptors all stem from a human donor in good health.

This chain joins TRBV7-2 and TRBJ2-7, with 8 bases identical to TRBD2. Germline lookup yields CDR1 SGHTA and CDR2 FQGNSA. The CDR3 is 14 residues long. V lost 3 bases, J lost 5 bases, and 6 bases stayed unmatched. This CDR3 is CASSLFGGEHEQYF. The CDR3 region has the DNA TGTGCCAGCAGCTTGTTCGGGGGGGAGCACGAGCAGTACTTC.

V is TRBV7-9 and J is TRBJ2-3, with D hard to call. There are 13 residues in the CDR3. With 7 bases removed from V and 4 bases from J, the gap between germline ends came to 12 bases. Germline V CDR1 and CDR2: SEHNR, FQNEAQ (reference sequence). The CDR3 protein is CASTWSAPDTQYF. DNA of the CDR3: TGTGCCAGCACCTGGAGCGCCCCAGATACGCAGTATTTT.

V and J are TRBV20-1 and TRBJ1-3; the D gene is possibly TRBD1 (5 bases). The CDR3 covers 13 residues. Germline loops: CDR1 DFQATT, CDR2 SNEGSKA (reference sequence). Trimming left V 3 bases short and J 5 bases short, with 11 bases between. Here the CDR3 reads CSARVQGRNTIYF. CDR3 DNA: TGCAGTGCTAGGGTGCAGGGTAGAAACACCATATATTTT.

The rearrangement joins TRBV27 to TRBJ1-3; no clear D gene. This CDR3 region has 15 residues. Per germline, CDR1 MNHEY and CDR2 SMNVEV (reference sequence). V lost 6 bases and J 0 bases, leaving 12 bases between the germline ends. The CDR3 is CASRLGRSSGNTIYF. The CDR3 DNA follows: TGTGCCAGCAGACTAGGACGGAGCTCTGGAAACACCATATATTTT.

This clonotype was detected a few times. This sequence joins TRBV5-6 and TRBJ1-1; D is unresolved. This CDR3 comprises 13 residues. Germline V gives CDR1 SGHDT, CDR2 YYEEEE. The ends were cut back, 4 bases at V and 1 base at J, with 8 bases in the middle. The CDR3 DNA reads as TGTGCCAGCAGCGTACGGGGGAACACTGAAGCTTTCTTT. Translation gives CASSVRGNTEAFF.

The chain links TRBV28 to TRBJ2-2; D might be TRBD2 (7 bases). V lost 3 bases and J 2 bases, leaving 22 bases between the germline ends. The CDR3 sequence is 19 residues long. CDR1 is MDHEN, CDR2 SYDVKM, per germline. The CDR3 is CASSFIPPGGGGNTGELFF. CDR3 coding DNA: TGTGCCAGCAGTTTTATTCCCCCCGGAGGGGGGGGAAACACCGGGGAGCTGTTTTTT.

This chain uses TRBV27 with TRBJ1-5; 9 positions agree with TRBD1. The germline V gene has CDR1 MNHEY and CDR2 SMNVEV (reference sequence). The CDR3 length is 13 residues. V dropped 4 bases and J dropped 5; count of bases not matched to a gene: 0. The CDR3 DNA follows: TGTGCCAGCAGTTGGACAGGGGATCAGCCCCAGCATTTT. It yields the protein CASSWTGDQPQHF.

V is TRBV5-1 and J is TRBJ1-1; D perhaps matches TRBD1 (6 bases). The CDR3 is 14 amino acids. Germline V gives CDR1 SGHRS, CDR2 YFSETQ. V was trimmed by 3 bases and J by 1 base, leaving 10 bases between them. CDR3 residues: CASSSAGQNTEAFF. CDR3 DNA sequence: TGCGCCAGCAGCTCAGCGGGACAGAACACTGAAGCTTTCTTT.

The CDR3 sequence is CASSSGQVKYGAFF. DNA of the CDR3: TGTGCCAGCAGTTCCGGACAGGTCAAATATGGGGCTTTCTTT. The V and J genes are TRBV28 and TRBJ1-1, with 7 bases fitting TRBD1. The V gene end was trimmed by 4 bases and the J gene end by 11 bases; junction bases not matched to a gene: 13. This CDR3 region has 14 residues. CDR1 and CDR2 from the germline V gene are MDHEN and SYDVKM.

This chain links TRBV18 with TRBJ2-3, with D perhaps TRBD2 (5 bases). The CDR3 totals 17 residues. Per the germline V gene, CDR1 is KGHSH and CDR2 is LQKENI. Trimming removed 3 bases from V and 0 bases from J, with 16 bases in between. CDR3 in DNA: TGTGCCAGCTCACCGAACGGGAAGGGATCTAGCACAGATACGCAGTATTTT. It encodes CASSPNGKGSSTDTQYF.

Here the CDR3 DNA reads TGCAGCGTTTCAGGGGAAGGGGACACTGAAGCTTTCTTT. The encoded protein is CSVSGEGDTEAFF. The genes are TRBV29-1 and TRBJ1-1, with a tentative D call TRBD1 (6 bases). Per the germline V gene, CDR1 is SQVTM and CDR2 is ANQGSEA. This CDR3 has 13 amino acids. Trimming stripped 5 bases from V and 3 bases from J, with 13 bases between.

The CDR3 spells CSARTYTDTQYF. CDR3 DNA: TGCAGTGCGCGGACTTACACAGATACGCAGTATTTT. The V call is TRBV20-1, the J call TRBJ2-3; TRBD2 might be the D (5 bases). CDR1 DFQATT and CDR2 SNEGSKA come from the germline V gene (reference sequence). Trimming shortened V by 6 bases and J by 2 bases, and 9 bases separated the two germline ends. There are 12 residues in the CDR3.

This chain links TRBV5-1 with TRBJ2-5; D is undetermined. Deletions cut 0 bases from V and 4 bases from J, with 10 bases between. The CDR3 spans 14 residues. Germline CDR1 SGHRS, CDR2 YFSETQ. The CDR3 nucleotides read TGCGCCAGCAGCTTGGGACACGGCAGAGAGACCCAGTACTTC. Translated, it gives CASSLGHGRETQYF.

The chain uses TRBV24-1 and TRBJ2-1; 7 nucleotides match TRBD1. Germline CDR1 and CDR2: KGHDR and SFDVKD. After removal of 4 bases from V and 0 bases from J, the junction contained 5 bases not matched to a gene. This CDR3 has 16 amino acids. The CDR3 DNA is TGTGCCACCAGTGAAGTCTCAGGGGGCTCCTACAATGAGCAGTTCTTC. Protein: CATSEVSGGSYNEQFF.

V gene TRBV9 combines with J gene TRBJ2-7; no firm D call. The V end lost 0 bases, the J end lost 3 bases, and 16 bases lay between the germline ends. Germline CDR1 reads SGDLS; CDR2 reads YYNGEE. The CDR3 is made up of 16 amino acids. CDR3 region: CASSVDGFGSYYEQYF. Here the CDR3 DNA reads TGTGCCAGCAGCGTAGACGGTTTTGGCAGTTACTACGAGCAGTACTTC.

CDR3 sequence reads: CASSLVQGNTEAFF. The DNA of the CDR3 is TGTGCCAGCAGCTTAGTACAGGGAAACACTGAAGCTTTCTTT. The rearrangement links TRBV7-8 to TRBJ1-1; D is possibly TRBD1 (6 bases). The length of the CDR3 is 14 residues. The V and J ends lost 1 base and 2 bases respectively, with 8 bases between them. Germline-derived CDR1 and CDR2 are SGHVS and FQNEAQ.

The rearrangement uses TRBV29-1 and TRBJ1-5; 8 bases agree with TRBD1. There are 13 residues in the CDR3. V lost 6 bases to trimming and J lost 7 bases; unmatched junction nucleotides: 8. Germline V lookup: CDR1 SQVTM, CDR2 ANQGSEA. The CDR3 DNA is TGCAGCGTGCTGGACAGGGTAGGCCAGCCCCAGCATTTT. It encodes CSVLDRVGQPQHF.

The genes are TRBV7-3 and TRBJ2-3; 9 bases match TRBD2. This CDR3 spans 13 amino acids. V lost 2 bases to trimming and J lost 7 bases; unmatched junction nucleotides: 1. Germline lookup yields CDR1 SGHTA and CDR2 FQGTGA. The CDR3 DNA follows: TGTGCCAGCAGCTTACTAGCGGGGCATACGCAGTATTTT. Translation: CASSLLAGHTQYF.

This chain joins TRBV24-1 and TRBJ1-3; 7 nucleotides agree with TRBD1. Germline CDR1 KGHDR, CDR2 SFDVKD. The V and J ends lost 4 bases and 2 bases, in that order; junction bases with no gene match: 4. The CDR3 spans 15 residues. The CDR3 sequence is CATSDPGTAGNTIYF. CDR3 nucleotides: TGTGCCACCAGTGACCCCGGGACAGCTGGAAACACCATATATTTT.

This clonotype occurred once. The gene calls are TRBV7-9 and TRBJ1-5; D uncertain. Deletions cut 4 bases from V and 9 bases from J, with 10 bases between. From germline, CDR1 is SEHNR and CDR2 FQNEAQ (reference sequence). CDR3 size: 12 residues. CDR3 nucleotide sequence: TGTGCCAGCAGCTACGACCTGGGGCCCCAGCATTTT. Protein sequence: CASSYDLGPQHF.